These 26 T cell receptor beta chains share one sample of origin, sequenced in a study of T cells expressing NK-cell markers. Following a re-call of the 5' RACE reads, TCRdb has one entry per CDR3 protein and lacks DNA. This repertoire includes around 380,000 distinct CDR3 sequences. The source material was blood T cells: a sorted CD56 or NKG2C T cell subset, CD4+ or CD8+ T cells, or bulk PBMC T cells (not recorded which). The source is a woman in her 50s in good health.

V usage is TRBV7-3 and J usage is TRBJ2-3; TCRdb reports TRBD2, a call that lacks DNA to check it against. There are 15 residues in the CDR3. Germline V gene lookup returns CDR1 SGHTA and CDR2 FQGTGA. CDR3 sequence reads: CASKMYAGSTDTQYF.

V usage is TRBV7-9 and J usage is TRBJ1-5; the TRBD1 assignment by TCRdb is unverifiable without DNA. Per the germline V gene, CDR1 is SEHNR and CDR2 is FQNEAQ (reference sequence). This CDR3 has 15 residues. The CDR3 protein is CASSLDVGPHQPQHF.

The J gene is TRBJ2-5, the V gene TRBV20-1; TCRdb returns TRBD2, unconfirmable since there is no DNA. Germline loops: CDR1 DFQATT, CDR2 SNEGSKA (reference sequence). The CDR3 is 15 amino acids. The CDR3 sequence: CSTGTSGRNQETQYF.

The CDR3 here is CSARVDNRQQNIQYF. The genes are TRBV20-1 and TRBJ2-4. This CDR3 spans 15 amino acids. Germline CDR1 reads DFQATT; CDR2 reads SNEGSKA (reference sequence).

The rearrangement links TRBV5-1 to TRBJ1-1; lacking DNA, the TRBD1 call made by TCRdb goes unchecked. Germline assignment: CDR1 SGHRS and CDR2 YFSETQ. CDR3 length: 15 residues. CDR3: CASTGWDRGQSEAFF.

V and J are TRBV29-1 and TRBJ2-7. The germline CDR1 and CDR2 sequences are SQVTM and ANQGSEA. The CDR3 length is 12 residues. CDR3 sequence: CSVVKEAYEQYF.

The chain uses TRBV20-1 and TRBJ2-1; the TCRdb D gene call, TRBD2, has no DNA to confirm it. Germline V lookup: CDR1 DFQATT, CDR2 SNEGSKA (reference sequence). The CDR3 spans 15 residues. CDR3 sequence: CSASQERGGYNEQFF.

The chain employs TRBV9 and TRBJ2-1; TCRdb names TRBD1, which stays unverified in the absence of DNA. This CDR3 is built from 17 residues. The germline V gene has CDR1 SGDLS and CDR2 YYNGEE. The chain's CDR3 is CASSVVRPGTGKNEQFF. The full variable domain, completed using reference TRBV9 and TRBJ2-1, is DSGVTQTPKHLITATGQRVTLRCSPRSGDLSVYWYQQSLDQGLQFLIQYYNGEERAKGNILERFSAQQFPDLHSELNLSSLELGDSALYFCASSVVRPGTGKNEQFFGPGTRLTVL.

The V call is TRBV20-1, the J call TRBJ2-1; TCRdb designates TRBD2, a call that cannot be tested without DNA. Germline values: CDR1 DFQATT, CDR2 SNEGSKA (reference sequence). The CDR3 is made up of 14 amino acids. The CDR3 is CSARGGTSGGKQFF.

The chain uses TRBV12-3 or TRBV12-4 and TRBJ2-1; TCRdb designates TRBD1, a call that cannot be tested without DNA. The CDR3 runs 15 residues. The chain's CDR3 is CASSFREPQANEQFF.

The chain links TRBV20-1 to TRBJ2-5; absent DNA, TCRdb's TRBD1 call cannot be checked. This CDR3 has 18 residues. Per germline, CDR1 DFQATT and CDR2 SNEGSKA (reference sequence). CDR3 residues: CSAQDLRVQGAQSRTQYF.

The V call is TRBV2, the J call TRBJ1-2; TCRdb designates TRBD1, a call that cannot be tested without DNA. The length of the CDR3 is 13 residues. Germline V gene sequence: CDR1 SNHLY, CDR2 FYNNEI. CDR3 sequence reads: CASISTGAYGYTF.

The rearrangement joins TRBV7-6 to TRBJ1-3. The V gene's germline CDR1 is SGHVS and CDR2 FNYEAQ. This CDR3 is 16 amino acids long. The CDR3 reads CASSYGTPSSGNTIYF.

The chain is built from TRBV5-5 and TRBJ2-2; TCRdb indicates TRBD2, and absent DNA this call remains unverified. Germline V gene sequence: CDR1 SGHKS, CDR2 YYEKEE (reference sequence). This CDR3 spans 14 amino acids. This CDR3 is CASSRTANTGELFF.

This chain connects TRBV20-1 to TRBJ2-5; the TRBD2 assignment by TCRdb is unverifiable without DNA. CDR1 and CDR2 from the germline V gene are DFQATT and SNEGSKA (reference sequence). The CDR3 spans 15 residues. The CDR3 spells CSASLVAQSGETQYF.

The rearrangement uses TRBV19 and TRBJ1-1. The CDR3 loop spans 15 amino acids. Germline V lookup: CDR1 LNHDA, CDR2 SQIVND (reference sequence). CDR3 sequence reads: CASSTPTVPVNEAFF.

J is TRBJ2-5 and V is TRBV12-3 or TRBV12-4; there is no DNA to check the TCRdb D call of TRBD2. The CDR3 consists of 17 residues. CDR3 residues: CASSSSILGGGQETQYF.

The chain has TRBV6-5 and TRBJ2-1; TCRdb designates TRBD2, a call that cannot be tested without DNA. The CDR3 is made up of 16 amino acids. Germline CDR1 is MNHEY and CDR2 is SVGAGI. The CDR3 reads CASRLTGAPPRDEQFF.

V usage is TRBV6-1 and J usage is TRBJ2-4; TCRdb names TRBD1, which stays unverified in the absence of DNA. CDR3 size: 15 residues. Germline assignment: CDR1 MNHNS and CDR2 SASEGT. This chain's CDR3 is CASSEDGTAKNIQYF.

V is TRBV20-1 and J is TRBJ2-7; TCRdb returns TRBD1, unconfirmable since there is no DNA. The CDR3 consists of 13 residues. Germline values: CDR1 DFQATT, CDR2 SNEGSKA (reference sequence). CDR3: CSASGQTSYEQYF.

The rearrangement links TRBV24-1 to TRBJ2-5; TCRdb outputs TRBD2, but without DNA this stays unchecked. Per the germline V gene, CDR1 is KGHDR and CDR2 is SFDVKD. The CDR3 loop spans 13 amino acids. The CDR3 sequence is CAVSSGIWETQYF.

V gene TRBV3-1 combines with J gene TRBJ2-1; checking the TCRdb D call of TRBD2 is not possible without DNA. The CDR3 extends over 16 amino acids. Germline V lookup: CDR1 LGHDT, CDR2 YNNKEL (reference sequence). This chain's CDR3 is CASSRGPGSSYNEQFF.

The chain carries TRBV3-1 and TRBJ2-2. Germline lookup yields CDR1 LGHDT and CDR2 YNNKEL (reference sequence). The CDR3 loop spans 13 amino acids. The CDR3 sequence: CASSQLWTGELFF.

The CDR3 loop reads CSAAFVGVPVQEAFF. The V call is TRBV20-1, the J call TRBJ1-1; the TRBD1 assignment by TCRdb is unverifiable without DNA. The germline V gene encodes CDR1 DFQATT and CDR2 SNEGSKA (reference sequence). This CDR3 is 15 amino acids long.

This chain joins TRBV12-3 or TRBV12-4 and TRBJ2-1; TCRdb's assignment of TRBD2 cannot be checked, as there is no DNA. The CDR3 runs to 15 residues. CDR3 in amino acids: CASSLTGAGGNEQFF.

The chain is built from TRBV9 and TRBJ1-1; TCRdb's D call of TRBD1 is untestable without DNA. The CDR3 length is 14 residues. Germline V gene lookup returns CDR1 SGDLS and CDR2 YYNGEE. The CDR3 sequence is CASSSRTGNTEAFF.